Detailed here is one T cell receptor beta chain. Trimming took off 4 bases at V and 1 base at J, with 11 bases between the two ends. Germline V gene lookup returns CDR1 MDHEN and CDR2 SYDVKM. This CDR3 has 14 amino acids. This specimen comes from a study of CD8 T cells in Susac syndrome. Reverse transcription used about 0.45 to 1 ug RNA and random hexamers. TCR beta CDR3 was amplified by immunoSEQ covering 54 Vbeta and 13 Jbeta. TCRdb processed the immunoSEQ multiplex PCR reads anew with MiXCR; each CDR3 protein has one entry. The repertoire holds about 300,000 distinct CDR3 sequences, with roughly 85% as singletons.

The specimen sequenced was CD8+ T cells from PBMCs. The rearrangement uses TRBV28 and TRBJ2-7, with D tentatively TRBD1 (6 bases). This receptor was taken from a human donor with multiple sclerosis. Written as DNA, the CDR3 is TGTGCCAGCAGTTCAGGGGTAAATTCCTACGAGCAGTACTTC. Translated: CASSSGVNSYEQYF.